The present T cell receptor (beta chain) was sequenced within a study of response to subunit inactivated influenza vaccine. Study-wide results and caveats: Few new T cells, the authors suggested, are recruited by each seasonal influenza vaccination.

Concerning this clonotype itself: Its antigen remains unidentified.

This CDR3 has 13 residues. Deletions cut 0 bases from V and 1 base from J, with 7 bases between. Germline values: CDR1 DFQATT, CDR2 SNEGSKA (reference sequence). Each CDR3 protein is one row after TCRdb ran MiXCR on the RT-PCR reads. The sample shows about 190,000 distinct CDR3 sequences, 13% to 15% of them seen only once. This clonotype was obtained from a man in his fifties or sixties who received an inactivated influenza vaccine. The chain uses TRBV20-1 and TRBJ2-7; the D is unclear. The sequenced sample was CD8+ T cells sorted from PBMCs, obtained roughly 5 days after vaccination. CDR3 region: CSARDFRSYEQYF. The DNA for the CDR3 is TGCAGTGCTAGAGATTTCAGGTCCTACGAGCAGTACTTC.